This is a list of T cell receptor beta chains from one sample in a study of shared clonotypes between healthy human individuals. Sequencing was performed with immunoSEQ multiplex PCR; in TCRdb, only in-frame clones are kept and a portion is missing. The table records 650,000 to 700,000 clones, about 92% of them present only once. The sample was memory CD8+ T cells from PBMCs. These receptors were collected from a man between 18 and 29 years old in good health. Some clones in this sample may be carry-over from other donors' samples. CDR3s include the opening cysteine and the closing phenylalanine or tryptophan. A D gene is named only where the DNA matches it firmly. Rows may omit the clone size; those that give it use once, few, many or a size class.

d_gene: -; v_gene: TRBV5-4; abundance: -; j_gene: TRBJ1-1; CDR3aa: CASSYNGGLRAEAFF; CDR3nt: TGTGCCAGCAGCTACAACGGGGGCCTTAGGGCTGAAGCTTTCTTT
d_gene: TRBD2; v_gene: TRBV27; abundance: -; j_gene: TRBJ2-1; CDR3aa: CASSPGTSEIYNEQFF; CDR3nt: TGTGCCAGCAGTCCGGGGACTAGCGAGATCTACAATGAGCAGTTCTTC
d_gene: -; v_gene: TRBV27; abundance: -; j_gene: TRBJ2-7; CDR3aa: CASSLSRGAASYEQYF; CDR3nt: TGTGCCAGCAGTTTATCGAGGGGGGCGGCCTCCTACGAGCAGTACTTC
d_gene: -; v_gene: TRBV7-9; abundance: -; j_gene: TRBJ2-1; CDR3aa: CASSRTPNNEQFF; CDR3nt: TGTGCCAGCAGCCGAACCCCCAACAATGAGCAGTTCTTC
d_gene: -; v_gene: TRBV19; abundance: -; j_gene: TRBJ2-2; CDR3aa: CASSIGASTGELFF; CDR3nt: TGTGCCAGTAGTATAGGGGCTAGCACCGGGGAGCTGTTTTTT
d_gene: -; v_gene: TRBV27; abundance: -; j_gene: TRBJ1-3; CDR3aa: CASTGGNTIYF; CDR3nt: TGTGCCAGCACGGGGGGGAACACCATATATTTT
d_gene: TRBD1; v_gene: TRBV7-9; abundance: -; j_gene: TRBJ2-7; CDR3aa: CASSLEGQTYEQYF; CDR3nt: TGTGCCAGCAGCTTAGAGGGACAGACCTACGAGCAGTACTTC
d_gene: TRBD2; v_gene: TRBV9; abundance: -; j_gene: TRBJ2-2; CDR3aa: CASSVALAGAGELFF; CDR3nt: TGTGCCAGCAGCGTAGCGCTAGCGGGCGCCGGGGAGCTGTTTTTT
d_gene: TRBD2; v_gene: TRBV9; abundance: -; j_gene: TRBJ2-2; CDR3aa: CASSSRTSVGTGELFF; CDR3nt: TGTGCCAGCAGCTCCCGGACTAGCGTAGGGACCGGGGAGCTGTTTTTT
d_gene: TRBD1; v_gene: TRBV6-1; abundance: -; j_gene: TRBJ1-3; CDR3aa: CASSGPGQGAGNTIYF; CDR3nt: TGTGCCAGCAGTGGACCGGGACAGGGAGCTGGAAACACCATATATTTT
d_gene: -; v_gene: TRBV9; abundance: -; j_gene: TRBJ1-5; CDR3aa: CASSPEGGGNQPQHF; CDR3nt: TGTGCCAGCAGCCCAGAGGGGGGGGGCAATCAGCCCCAGCATTTT
d_gene: -; v_gene: TRBV10-1; abundance: -; j_gene: TRBJ2-2; CDR3aa: CASSEKSDNTGELFF; CDR3nt: TGCGCCAGCAGTGAGAAGTCAGACAACACCGGGGAGCTGTTTTTT
d_gene: TRBD1; v_gene: TRBV9; abundance: -; j_gene: TRBJ2-6; CDR3aa: CASSVNSRDSSPGANVLTF; CDR3nt: TGTGCCAGCAGCGTGAACAGTAGGGACAGCTCCCCTGGGGCCAACGTCCTGACTTTC
d_gene: TRBD2; v_gene: TRBV5-4; abundance: -; j_gene: TRBJ2-5; CDR3aa: CASSPDVGGRPETQYF; CDR3nt: TGTGCCAGCAGCCCCGACGTGGGCGGGAGGCCAGAGACCCAGTACTTC
d_gene: -; v_gene: TRBV4-3; abundance: -; j_gene: TRBJ2-7; CDR3aa: CASSQGVEQYF; CDR3nt: TGCGCCAGCAGCCAAGGCGTAGAGCAGTACTTC
d_gene: -; v_gene: TRBV7-2; abundance: -; j_gene: TRBJ2-7; CDR3aa: CASSLSEDTGYEQYF; CDR3nt: TGTGCCAGCAGCCTATCCGAGGACACAGGCTACGAGCAGTACTTC
d_gene: TRBD1; v_gene: TRBV2; abundance: -; j_gene: TRBJ1-3; CDR3aa: CASSGGETGQRNTIYF; CDR3nt: TGTGCCAGCAGTGGGGGGGAGACGGGACAGAGAAACACCATATATTTT
d_gene: TRBD2; v_gene: TRBV9; abundance: -; j_gene: TRBJ2-1; CDR3aa: CASSISGSSNEQFF; CDR3nt: TGTGCCAGCAGCATTAGCGGGTCGAGCAATGAGCAGTTCTTC
d_gene: TRBD1; v_gene: TRBV28; abundance: -; j_gene: TRBJ2-7; CDR3aa: CASTGTGFSYEQYF; CDR3nt: TGTGCCAGCACCGGGACAGGCTTCTCCTACGAGCAGTACTTC
d_gene: -; v_gene: TRBV7-2; abundance: -; j_gene: TRBJ1-5; CDR3aa: CASSLWAEQPQHF; CDR3nt: TGTGCCAGCAGCTTATGGGCTGAACAGCCCCAGCATTTT
d_gene: TRBD1; v_gene: TRBV5-1; abundance: -; j_gene: TRBJ2-7; CDR3aa: CASGWTGGSYEQYF; CDR3nt: TGCGCCAGCGGGTGGACAGGGGGCTCCTACGAGCAGTACTTC
d_gene: -; v_gene: TRBV5-5; abundance: -; j_gene: TRBJ2-7; CDR3aa: CASSPEWAFYEQYF; CDR3nt: TGTGCCAGCAGCCCCGAGTGGGCTTTTTACGAGCAGTACTTC
d_gene: TRBD1; v_gene: TRBV7-6; abundance: -; j_gene: TRBJ2-5; CDR3aa: CASSLFPGGYQETQYF; CDR3nt: TGTGCCAGCAGCTTGTTCCCAGGGGGCTACCAAGAGACCCAGTACTTC
d_gene: TRBD2; v_gene: TRBV7-9; abundance: few; j_gene: TRBJ2-3; CDR3aa: CASSPAGLVGTQYF; CDR3nt: TGTGCCAGCAGCCCGGCCGGACTAGTAGGGACGCAGTATTTT
d_gene: -; v_gene: TRBV11-2; abundance: -; j_gene: TRBJ2-7; CDR3aa: CASSTGGYEQYF; CDR3nt: TGTGCCAGCAGCACCGGGGGCTACGAGCAGTACTTC
d_gene: TRBD2; v_gene: TRBV27; abundance: -; j_gene: TRBJ2-4; CDR3aa: CASRLGSSGRNIQYF; CDR3nt: TGTGCCAGCAGGCTTGGAAGTAGCGGGAGAAACATTCAGTACTTC
d_gene: -; v_gene: TRBV10-3; abundance: once; j_gene: TRBJ2-7; CDR3aa: CAIGLRDGNYEQYF; CDR3nt: TGTGCCATCGGTCTAAGGGACGGAAACTACGAGCAGTACTTC
d_gene: -; v_gene: TRBV11-2; abundance: -; j_gene: TRBJ2-5; CDR3aa: CASTRRKETQYF; CDR3nt: TGTGCCAGCACCAGACGGAAAGAGACCCAGTACTTC
d_gene: -; v_gene: TRBV27; abundance: -; j_gene: TRBJ2-2; CDR3aa: CASSRLNTGELFF; CDR3nt: TGTGCCAGCAGTAGATTAAACACCGGGGAGCTGTTTTTT
d_gene: -; v_gene: TRBV4-2; abundance: -; j_gene: TRBJ2-1; CDR3aa: CASSPRRYNEQFF; CDR3nt: TGTGCCAGCAGCCCAAGACGGTACAATGAGCAGTTCTTC
d_gene: -; v_gene: TRBV27; abundance: once; j_gene: TRBJ1-2; CDR3aa: CASSLLNPQGNYGYTF; CDR3nt: TGTGCCAGCAGTCTGTTAAACCCACAGGGAAACTATGGCTACACCTTC
d_gene: TRBD2; v_gene: TRBV18; abundance: -; j_gene: TRBJ2-7; CDR3aa: CASSPSTSGRMYEQYF; CDR3nt: TGTGCCAGCTCACCTTCGACTAGCGGGAGAATGTACGAGCAGTACTTC
d_gene: TRBD1; v_gene: TRBV11-3; abundance: -; j_gene: TRBJ2-1; CDR3aa: CASSLVGTDEQFF; CDR3nt: TGTGCCAGCAGCTTAGTCGGGACAGATGAGCAGTTCTTC
d_gene: TRBD1; v_gene: TRBV30; abundance: -; j_gene: TRBJ1-3; CDR3aa: CAWNRDSEGSGNTIYF; CDR3nt: TGTGCCTGGAACCGGGACAGTGAGGGCTCTGGAAACACCATATATTTT
d_gene: TRBD1; v_gene: TRBV4-3; abundance: -; j_gene: TRBJ1-1; CDR3aa: CASSQGFEQGAHLNTEAFF; CDR3nt: TGCGCCAGCAGCCAAGGATTTGAGCAGGGGGCCCATTTGAACACTGAAGCTTTCTTT
d_gene: -; v_gene: TRBV11-2; abundance: -; j_gene: TRBJ1-6; CDR3aa: CASSPWEGRNSPLHF; CDR3nt: TGTGCCAGCAGCCCCTGGGAGGGTCGTAATTCACCCCTCCACTTT
d_gene: -; v_gene: TRBV7-2; abundance: -; j_gene: TRBJ1-3; CDR3aa: CASSLLVRNTIYF; CDR3nt: TGTGCCAGCAGCTTATTGGTTCGAAACACCATATATTTT
d_gene: TRBD1; v_gene: TRBV28; abundance: -; j_gene: TRBJ2-7; CDR3aa: CASSLLGQGDYEQYF; CDR3nt: TGTGCCAGCAGTTTATTAGGGCAGGGGGACTACGAGCAGTACTTC
d_gene: TRBD2; v_gene: TRBV27; abundance: -; j_gene: TRBJ2-7; CDR3aa: CASSLRGTSIYEQYF; CDR3nt: TGTGCCAGCAGTTTACGAGGGACTAGCATCTACGAGCAGTACTTC
d_gene: TRBD1; v_gene: TRBV7-9; abundance: -; j_gene: TRBJ2-1; CDR3aa: CASSPPRDRKGSKEQFF; CDR3nt: TGTGCCAGCAGCCCCCCCAGGGACAGAAAAGGGTCGAAAGAGCAGTTCTTC
d_gene: TRBD2; v_gene: TRBV18; abundance: once; j_gene: TRBJ2-7; CDR3aa: CASSPLVTSGRSGYEQYF; CDR3nt: TGTGCCAGCTCACCACTAGTGACTAGCGGGAGATCGGGCTACGAGCAGTACTTC
d_gene: -; v_gene: TRBV19; abundance: -; j_gene: TRBJ1-3; CDR3aa: CASSMYGYSGNTIYF; CDR3nt: TGTGCCAGTAGTATGTACGGATACTCTGGAAACACCATATATTTT